This TCR beta chain was observed in a study of OX40 agonist ivuxolimab in advanced cancers. For the study at large: Given to patients was ivuxolimab, an agonistic anti-OX40 (CD134) antibody.

The data were produced by immunoSEQ multiplex PCR, yet TCRdb's version contains in-frame clones alone and is incomplete. Among around 42,000 clones, approximately 88% were seen once, and the ten largest hold roughly 25%. Germline V gives CDR1 KGHSH, CDR2 LQKENI. This CDR3 has 15 amino acids. The V end lost 0 bases, the J end lost 4 bases, and 11 bases lay between the germline ends. The input for sequencing was CD4+ or CD8+ T cells sorted from blood, taken in a trial of the OX40 agonist ivuxolimab. This sequence joins TRBV18 and TRBJ2-3; a possible D gene is TRBD2 (5 bases). The origin of this receptor is an adult with an advanced solid tumor such as melanoma, head and neck, liver or kidney cancer. CDR3 amino acids: CASSPPGAGPDTQYF. The CDR3 bases are TGTGCCAGCTCACCACCGGGAGCCGGCCCAGATACGCAGTATTTT.